This T cell receptor beta chain was recorded in a study of shared clonotypes between healthy human individuals. Overall study context: Samples came from two female and a few male donors aged 18 to 49.

The protocol was immunoSEQ multiplex PCR, while the TCRdb copy is restricted to in-frame clones and leaves out a portion. This table has nearly 600,000 clones, roughly 96% appearing once. Study-level results: Some naive CD4 clonotypes, 5% to 5.5%, turned up in common across several donors.

The CDR3 is 12 residues long. Germline assignment: CDR1 SGHNT and CDR2 YYREEE (reference sequence). V was trimmed by 4 bases and J by 8 bases, leaving 10 bases between them. In regard to this clone: The antigen remains undetermined.

Cells designated naive CD8 were CD45RO-negative and were positively selected for CCR7, with terminally differentiated effector memory CD45RA+ cells excluded. All participating donors were Caucasian adults from Nashville, Tennessee. The rearrangement links TRBV5-4 to TRBJ2-1; D is undetermined. The receptor comes from a woman aged 30 to 39 in good health. The sample taken for sequencing was naive CD8+ T cells sorted from blood. The CDR3: CASSPPTDEQFF. The CDR3 bases are TGTGCCAGCAGCCCCCCCACCGATGAGCAGTTCTTC.